These T cell receptor beta chains were read from a single sample in a study of blood T cell repertoires in COVID-19. Assay: immunoSEQ multiplex PCR; the TCRdb copy retains only in-frame clones and omits some. The sample shows approximately 130,000 clones, less than 90% of them seen only once. Sequenced material: PBMCs or T cells enriched from blood (not recorded which). These receptor sequences come from a man aged 25-45 years who had recovered from COVID-19. Each CDR3 is given with its conserved first and last residue. A D gene is named only where the DNA matches it firmly. Only some rows state a clone size, as once, few, many or a class for expanded clones.

>TRBJ2-2|TRBV7-3|.|TRBD2
TGTGCCAGCAGCTTAAGTGTGGGACTAGCCGCCGGGGAGCTGTTTTTT
CASSLSVGLAAGELFF
>TRBJ1-1|TRBV7-9|.|.
TGTGCCAGCAGCTCCCGACAGGCCAGCAACACTGAAGCTTTCTTT
CASSSRQASNTEAFF
>TRBJ1-1|TRBV3-1/TRBV3-2|few|.
TGTGCCAGCAGCCCTAGGGACATGGGAGTTTGGACTGAAGCTTTCTTT
CASSPRDMGVWTEAFF
>TRBJ2-2|TRBV19|.|TRBD2
TGTGCCGGAGACGGGGGGACGAACACCGGGGAGCTGTTTTTT
CAGDGGTNTGELFF
>TRBJ1-4|TRBV4-1|.|TRBD1
TGCGCCAGCAGCCAAGACGGACAGGGGGCGTTTGCTAATGAAAAACTGTTTTTT
CASSQDGQGAFANEKLFF
>TRBJ2-5|TRBV5-1|.|TRBD2
TGCGCCAGCAGCTCCCTGACTAGCGCAGAGACCCAGTACTTC
CASSSLTSAETQYF
>TRBJ1-5|TRBV19|few|TRBD1
TGTGCCAGTAGTATAGTCTGGACAGGGGGTGATAATCAGCCCCAGCATTTT
CASSIVWTGGDNQPQHF
>TRBJ2-2|TRBV15|.|.
TGTGCCACCAGCAGGGCCTCCAGGGGAACTACCGGGGAGCTGTTTTTT
CATSRASRGTTGELFF
>TRBJ2-7|TRBV10-3|.|TRBD1
TGTGCCATCTCAGGGGGCCACGAGCAGTACTTC
CAISGGHEQYF
>TRBJ2-7|TRBV18|.|.
TGTGCCAGCTCACCGGAGGGGCCCGAGCAGTACTTC
CASSPEGPEQYF
>TRBJ2-7|TRBV6-5|.|.
TGTGCCGGAGGACGTCTTGGGGAGCAGTACTTC
CAGGRLGEQYF
>TRBJ1-3|TRBV9|.|.
TGTGCCAGCAGCGACCCTGAAGCTCCGGTTGGAAACACCATATATTTT
CASSDPEAPVGNTIYF
>TRBJ2-5|TRBV5-6|.|TRBD2
TGTGCCAGCAGCCCACAAGGCAGCGGGGTAATCGAGACCCAGTACTTC
CASSPQGSGVIETQYF
>TRBJ2-7|TRBV6-5|.|TRBD2
TGTGCCAGCGGGGAGGGGAAGGGCTACGAGCAGTACTTC
CASGEGKGYEQYF
>TRBJ2-6|TRBV19|.|TRBD1
TGTGCCAGTAATTTCGGACAGGGGTACTCTGGGGCCAACGTCCTGACTTTC
CASNFGQGYSGANVLTF
>TRBJ2-1|TRBV5-1|.|TRBD2
TGCGCCAGCAGCCCAGGACTAGAGATCAATGAGCAGTTCTTC
CASSPGLEINEQFF
>TRBJ1-3|TRBV5-5|.|.
TGTGCCAGCAGCTTGCAGGGACAAACGGGCAGCACCATATATTTT
CASSLQGQTGSTIYF
>TRBJ1-2|TRBV19|.|.
TGTGCCAGTAGTATTCAGGAGGGCAACTATGGCTACACCTTC
CASSIQEGNYGYTF
>TRBJ1-2|TRBV9|.|TRBD1
TGTGCCAGCAGCCCCAGGACAGGGGGCGCGGTGGATGGCTACACCTTC
CASSPRTGGAVDGYTF
>TRBJ2-3|TRBV5-6|.|TRBD2
TGTGCCAGCATGACTAGCGGGAGCACAGATACGCAGTATTTT
CASMTSGSTDTQYF